Sequencing of this T cell receptor (beta chain) was carried out in a study of T cell responses to AZD1222 COVID-19 vaccine. Notes on the study in general: Clonal diversity may have been underestimated, and the donors were mostly white British, with more females than males.

The CDR3 length is 11 residues. Looked up from germline, CDR1 is MNHEY and CDR2 is SVGAGI. V gave up 9 bases and J gave up 5 bases, with 11 bases separating them. Generated by immunoSEQ multiplex PCR, the TCRdb table keeps only in-frame clones and is missing some. Among 250,000 to 300,000 clones listed, 85% to 95% were seen once. Concerning this clone itself: The antigen is not known.

The sample was peripheral blood, taken 28 days after the second AZD1222 dose. The genes are TRBV6-5 and TRBJ2-7, with D possibly TRBD1 on 5 matching bases. The sequence was obtained from an adult who received the AZD1222 COVID-19 vaccine. The CDR3 region is CARGQWDEQYF. CDR3 in DNA: TGTGCCAGGGGGCAGTGGGACGAGCAGTACTTC.